This T cell receptor beta chain emerged from a study of blood T cells in healthy people across ages. Notes on the study in general: The authors considered diversity estimates from one million T cells to be underestimates.

Primed by a sample-barcoded 5' primer and a J-beta primer mix, a second PCR proceeded for roughly 7 to 11 cycles. TCRdb re-derived calls from the 5' RACE reads in MiXCR, one entry per CDR3 protein. This table holds around 690,000 distinct CDR3 sequences, approximately 59% found once. Germline loops: CDR1 DFQATT, CDR2 SNEGSKA (reference sequence). Trimming at V came to 1 base and at J to 2 bases, leaving 7 bases not matched to a gene. This CDR3 comprises 15 residues. About this clonotype itself: The antigen is undetermined.

The TCR sequence derives from a man aged 60 to 69 in good health. The specimen sequenced was blood. The rearrangement uses TRBV20-1 and TRBJ2-7; 8 bases map to TRBD1. CDR3 sequence: CSARGPGGRAYEQYF. The CDR3 DNA is TGCAGTGCTAGAGGACCAGGGGGCCGTGCCTACGAGCAGTACTTC.